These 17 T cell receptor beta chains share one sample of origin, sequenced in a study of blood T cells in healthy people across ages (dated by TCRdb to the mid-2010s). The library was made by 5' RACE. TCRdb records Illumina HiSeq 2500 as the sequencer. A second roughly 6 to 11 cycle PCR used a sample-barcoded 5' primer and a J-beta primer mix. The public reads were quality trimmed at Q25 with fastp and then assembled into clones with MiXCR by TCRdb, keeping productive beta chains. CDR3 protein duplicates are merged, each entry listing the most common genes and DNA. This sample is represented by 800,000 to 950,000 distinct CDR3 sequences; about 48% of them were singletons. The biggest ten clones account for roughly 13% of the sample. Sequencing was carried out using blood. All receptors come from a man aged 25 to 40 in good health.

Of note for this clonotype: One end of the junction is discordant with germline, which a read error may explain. The CDR3, as DNA: TGTACCAGCAGTGAAGCGGGGGCGCGAGATACGCAGTATTTT. Its translation: CTSSEAGARDTQYF. The chain combines TRBV2 with TRBJ2-3; TRBD2 matches 8 bases. CDR3 length: 14 residues. From germline, CDR1 is SNHLY and CDR2 FYNNEI. The variable domain in full, completed from reference TRBV2 and TRBJ2-3, reads EPEVTQTPSHQVTQMGQEVILRCVPISNHLYFYWYRQILGQKVEFLVSFYNNEISEKSEIFDDQFSVERPDGSNFTLKIRSTKLEDSAMYFCTSSEAGARDTQYFGPGTRLTVL.

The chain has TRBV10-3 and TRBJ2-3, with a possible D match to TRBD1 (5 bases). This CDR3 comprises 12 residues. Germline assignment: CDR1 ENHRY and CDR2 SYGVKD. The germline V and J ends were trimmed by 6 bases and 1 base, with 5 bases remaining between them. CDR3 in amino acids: CAISRGTDTQYF. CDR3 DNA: TGTGCCATCAGCAGGGGCACAGATACGCAGTATTTT.

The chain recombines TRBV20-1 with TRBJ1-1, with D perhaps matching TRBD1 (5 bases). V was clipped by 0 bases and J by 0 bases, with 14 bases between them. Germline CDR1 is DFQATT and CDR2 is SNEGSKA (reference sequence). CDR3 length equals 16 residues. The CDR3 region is CSARDTKGKVNTEAFF. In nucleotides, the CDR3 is TGCAGTGCTAGAGATACGAAGGGGAAGGTGAACACTGAAGCTTTCTTT.

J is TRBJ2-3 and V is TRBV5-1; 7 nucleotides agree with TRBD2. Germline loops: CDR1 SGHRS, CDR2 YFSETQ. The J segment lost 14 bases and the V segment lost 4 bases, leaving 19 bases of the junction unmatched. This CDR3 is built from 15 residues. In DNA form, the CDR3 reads TGCGCCAGCAGCCCTAGCGGAGGGGAGCACAGATACGCGTATTTT. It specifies CASSPSGGEHRYAYF.

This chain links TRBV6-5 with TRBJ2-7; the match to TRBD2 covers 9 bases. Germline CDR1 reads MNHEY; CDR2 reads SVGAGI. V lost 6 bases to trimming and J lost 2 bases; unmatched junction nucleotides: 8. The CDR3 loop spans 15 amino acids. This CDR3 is CASSRGLALAYEQYF. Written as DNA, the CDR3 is TGTGCCAGCAGCCGGGGACTAGCCCTCGCCTACGAGCAGTACTTC.

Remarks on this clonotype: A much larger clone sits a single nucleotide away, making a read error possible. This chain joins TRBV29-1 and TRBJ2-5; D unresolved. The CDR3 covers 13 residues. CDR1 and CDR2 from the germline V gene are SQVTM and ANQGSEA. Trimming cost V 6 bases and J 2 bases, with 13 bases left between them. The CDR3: CSVRLFGQETQYF. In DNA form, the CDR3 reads TGCAGCGTGCGGCTATTCGGGCAAGAGACCCAGTACTTC.

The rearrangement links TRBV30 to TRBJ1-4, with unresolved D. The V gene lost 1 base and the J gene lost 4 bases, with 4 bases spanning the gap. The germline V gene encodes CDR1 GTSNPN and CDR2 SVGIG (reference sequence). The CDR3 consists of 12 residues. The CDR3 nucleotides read TGTGCCTGGAGTGCTTTTAATGAAAAACTGTTTTTT. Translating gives CAWSAFNEKLFF.

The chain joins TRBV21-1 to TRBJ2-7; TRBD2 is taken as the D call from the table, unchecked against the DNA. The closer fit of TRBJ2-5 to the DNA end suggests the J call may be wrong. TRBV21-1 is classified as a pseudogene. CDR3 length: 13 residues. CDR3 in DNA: TGTGCCAGCAGCAAAGTAGCGAGGGAGACCCAGTACTTC. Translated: CASSKVARETQYF.

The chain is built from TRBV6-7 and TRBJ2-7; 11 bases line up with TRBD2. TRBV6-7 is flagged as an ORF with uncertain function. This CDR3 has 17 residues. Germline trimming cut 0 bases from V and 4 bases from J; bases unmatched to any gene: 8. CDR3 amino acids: CASSYSGELAGVYEQYF. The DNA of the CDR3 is TGTGCCAGCAGTTACTCGGGGGAACTAGCGGGGGTTTACGAGCAGTACTTC.

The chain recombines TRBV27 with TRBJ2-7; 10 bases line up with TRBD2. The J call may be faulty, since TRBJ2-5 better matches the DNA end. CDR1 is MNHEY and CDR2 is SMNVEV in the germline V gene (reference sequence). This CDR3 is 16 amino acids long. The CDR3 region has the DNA TGTGCCAGCAGTTTGGGACTTGCTAGCGGGGGAGAGACCCAGTACTTC. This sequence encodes CASSLGLASGGETQYF.

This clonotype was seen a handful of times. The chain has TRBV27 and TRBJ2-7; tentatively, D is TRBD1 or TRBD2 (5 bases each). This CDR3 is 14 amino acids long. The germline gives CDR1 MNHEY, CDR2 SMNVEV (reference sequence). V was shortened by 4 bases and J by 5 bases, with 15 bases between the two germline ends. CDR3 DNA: TGTGCCAGCAGTTCCTACCGGGGCAACGACGAGCAGTACTTC. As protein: CASSSYRGNDEQYF.

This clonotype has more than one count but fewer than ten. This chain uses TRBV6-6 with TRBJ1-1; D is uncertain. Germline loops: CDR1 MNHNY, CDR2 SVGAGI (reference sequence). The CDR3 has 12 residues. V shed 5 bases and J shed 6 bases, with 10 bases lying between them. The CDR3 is CASSVPRAEAFF. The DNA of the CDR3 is TGTGCCAGCAGTGTCCCTCGTGCTGAAGCTTTCTTT.

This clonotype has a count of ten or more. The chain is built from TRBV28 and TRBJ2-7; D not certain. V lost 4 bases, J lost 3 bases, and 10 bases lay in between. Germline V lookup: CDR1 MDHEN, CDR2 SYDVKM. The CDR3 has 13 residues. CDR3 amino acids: CASSYRAFYEQYF. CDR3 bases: TGTGCCAGCAGTTATCGGGCCTTCTACGAGCAGTACTTC.

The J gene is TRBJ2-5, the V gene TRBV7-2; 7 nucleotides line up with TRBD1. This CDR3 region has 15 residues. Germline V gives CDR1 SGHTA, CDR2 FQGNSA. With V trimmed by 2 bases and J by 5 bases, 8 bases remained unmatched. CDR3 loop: CASSLQTGTRETQYF. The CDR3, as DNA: TGTGCCAGCAGCTTACAGACAGGGACCAGGGAGACCCAGTACTTC.

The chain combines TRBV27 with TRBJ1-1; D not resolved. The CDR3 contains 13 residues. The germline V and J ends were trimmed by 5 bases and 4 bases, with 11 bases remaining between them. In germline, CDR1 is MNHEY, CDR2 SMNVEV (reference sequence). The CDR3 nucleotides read TGTGCCAGCAGTCGACGAGAGGGCACTGAAGCTTTCTTT. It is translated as CASSRREGTEAFF.

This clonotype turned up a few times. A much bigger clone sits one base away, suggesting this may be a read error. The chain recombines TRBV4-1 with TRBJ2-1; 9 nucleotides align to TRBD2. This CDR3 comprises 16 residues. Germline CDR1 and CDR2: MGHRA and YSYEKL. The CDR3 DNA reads TGCGCCAGCAGCCAAGCGTTCAGCGGGGGGCACAATGGGCAGTTCTTC. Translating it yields CASSQAFSGGHNGQFF.

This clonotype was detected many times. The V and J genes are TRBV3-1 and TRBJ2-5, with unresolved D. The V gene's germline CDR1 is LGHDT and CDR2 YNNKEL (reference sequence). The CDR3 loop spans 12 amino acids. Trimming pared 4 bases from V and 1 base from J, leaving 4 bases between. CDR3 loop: CASSRVQETQYF. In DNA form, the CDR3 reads TGTGCCAGCAGCCGTGTCCAAGAGACCCAGTACTTC.